One and the same sample provided the 31 T cell receptor beta chains below, sequenced in a study of neurological immune-mediated disorders. TCRdb fed the 5' RACE reads into MiXCR, producing one record per CDR3 protein. The sample holds fewer than 85,000 distinct CDR3 sequences; 4.8% are singletons and the top ten take roughly 2.2%. The sequenced sample consisted of PBMCs. These receptors came from an older woman with multiple sclerosis.

This clonotype came up many times. This chain connects TRBV7-6 to TRBJ1-5; 7 nucleotides match TRBD1. V trimming: 5 bases; J trimming: 4 bases; junction bases outside the gene matches: 8. The CDR3 spans 15 residues. The germline V gene has CDR1 SGHVS and CDR2 FNYEAQ. DNA of the CDR3: TGTGCCAGCAGCCCAACAGGGGTTCCGAATCAGCCCCAGCATTTT. Its translation is CASSPTGVPNQPQHF.

At least ten counts were recorded for this clonotype. The chain has TRBV20-1 and TRBJ2-2; 11 nucleotides match TRBD2. CDR1 and CDR2 (germline): DFQATT, SNEGSKA (reference sequence). J was trimmed by 5 bases and V by 5 bases; bases with no gene match: 7. The CDR3 consists of 15 residues. The CDR3 protein is CSAPIGLAGTGELFF. Written as DNA, the CDR3 is TGCAGTGCTCCCATTGGACTAGCGGGTACCGGGGAGCTGTTTTTT.

This clonotype was found many times. The genes are TRBV6-5 and TRBJ1-1; D might be TRBD1 (5 bases). Trimming took 5 bases from V and 0 from J, leaving 10 bases between them. The CDR3 spans 14 residues. Germline CDR1 and CDR2: MNHEY and SVGAGI. CDR3 protein: CASSPTDMNTEAFF. As DNA, the CDR3 is TGTGCCAGCAGTCCGACAGACATGAACACTGAAGCTTTCTTT.

This clonotype has a handful of counts. This rearrangement joins TRBV20-1 to TRBJ2-7; 10 bases match TRBD1. The CDR3 has 14 amino acids. V was clipped by 3 bases and J by 0 bases; unmatched bases: 2. The germline V gene encodes CDR1 DFQATT and CDR2 SNEGSKA (reference sequence). CDR3 sequence (DNA): TGCAGTGCTAGCGGGACAGGGGTCTCCTACGAGCAGTACTTC. It yields the protein CSASGTGVSYEQYF.

This rearrangement joins TRBV20-1 to TRBJ1-6; 8 bases fit TRBD1. The CDR3 is 17 amino acids. The germline V gene encodes CDR1 DFQATT and CDR2 SNEGSKA (reference sequence). J lost 5 bases, V lost 1 base, and 10 bases had no gene match. The CDR3 region is CSARAGRGQGNNSPLHF. The CDR3 DNA reads as TGCAGTGCTAGAGCCGGTCGAGGACAGGGTAATAATTCACCCCTCCACTTT.

In its sample, this clonotype was seen many times. The V gene is TRBV5-1, the J gene TRBJ1-1; D remains ambiguous. V was shortened by 4 bases and J by 0 bases, with 7 bases between the two germline ends. The CDR3 extends over 13 amino acids. The germline V gene has CDR1 SGHRS and CDR2 YFSETQ. CDR3: CASSPYMNTEAFF. CDR3 in DNA: TGCGCCAGCAGCCCTTATATGAACACTGAAGCTTTCTTT.

The J gene is TRBJ2-3, the V gene TRBV12-3 or TRBV12-4; 14 positions match TRBD2. The ends lost 6 bases at V and 1 base at J; junction bases unmatched: 6. The CDR3 spans 17 residues. Here the CDR3 DNA reads TGTGCCAGCAGGGGGACTAGCGGGGGCCCCCGCACAGATACGCAGTATTTT. Amino acid sequence: CASRGTSGGPRTDTQYF.

This clonotype appeared many times. The chain joins TRBV20-1 to TRBJ2-1, with a tentative D call TRBD2 (5 bases). The V end lost 2 bases, the J end lost 0 bases, and 11 bases lay between the germline ends. The CDR3 has 15 residues. Germline values: CDR1 DFQATT, CDR2 SNEGSKA (reference sequence). The DNA for the CDR3 is TGCAGTGCTAGAACCCAAGGGAGCTCCTACAATGAGCAGTTCTTC. Translation gives CSARTQGSSYNEQFF.

This clonotype has at least ten counts. This rearrangement joins TRBV6-5 to TRBJ1-1; D is unclear. V lost 2 bases and J 11 bases, leaving 21 bases between the germline ends. The V gene's germline CDR1 is MNHEY and CDR2 SVGAGI. This CDR3 is built from 15 residues. The CDR3 region has the DNA TGTGCCAGCAGTTACGGTGGCACAAAAGCCTCGAGGGCTTTCTTT. Its translation is CASSYGGTKASRAFF.

V and J are TRBV20-1 and TRBJ2-2, with TRBD2 matching over 8 bases. Germline values: CDR1 DFQATT, CDR2 SNEGSKA (reference sequence). V shed 2 bases and J 7 bases; nucleotides not matched to a gene: 6. This CDR3 has 14 residues. The CDR3 DNA sequence: TGCAGTGCTAGACTAGCGGGTATTAACGGGGAGCTGTTTTTT. Translation: CSARLAGINGELFF.

In its sample, this clonotype was seen many times. The CDR3 loop reads CASSLMLASNTGELFF. The CDR3 coding sequence is TGCGCCAGCAGCTTGATGCTAGCGTCGAACACCGGGGAGCTGTTTTTT. The chain couples TRBV5-1 to TRBJ2-2; a possible D gene is TRBD2 (6 bases). Between the trimmed V and J ends, which lost 1 base and 0 bases, there was a span of 10 bases. Germline V lookup: CDR1 SGHRS, CDR2 YFSETQ. CDR3 length equals 16 residues.

The gene calls are TRBV5-1 and TRBJ2-1; TRBD2 matches 7 bases. Germline V gene lookup returns CDR1 SGHRS and CDR2 YFSETQ. After removal of 4 bases from V and 6 bases from J, the junction contained 4 bases not matched to a gene. This CDR3 region has 13 residues. The CDR3 DNA follows: TGCGCCAGCAGCCTGACTAGCCTCAATGAGCAGTTCTTC. It is translated as CASSLTSLNEQFF.

The chain carries TRBV24-1 and TRBJ2-2; D is undetermined. Germline values: CDR1 KGHDR, CDR2 SFDVKD. The V end lost 4 bases, the J end lost 2 bases, and 10 bases lay between the germline ends. The CDR3 runs to 15 residues. The CDR3 bases are TGTGCCACCAGTGACAGGACGGAAAACACCGGGGAGCTGTTTTTT. It encodes CATSDRTENTGELFF.

On this clonotype: This sequence may be a read error, since a much larger clone differs from it by one base. The CDR3: CSVSPDRGSNQPQHF. CDR3 bases: TGCAGTGTTAGTCCGGACAGGGGAAGCAATCAGCCCCAGCATTTT. The chain combines TRBV20-1 with TRBJ1-5; TRBD1 agrees at 9 bases. Germline CDR1 reads DFQATT; CDR2 reads SNEGSKA (reference sequence). The CDR3 extends over 15 amino acids. V trimming: 7 bases; J trimming: 1 base; junction bases outside the gene matches: 8.

This clonotype has a count of ten or more. This chain uses TRBV5-6 with TRBJ2-1, with D uncertain. The CDR3 consists of 12 residues. V shed 7 bases and J shed 4 bases, with 9 bases lying between them. Per the germline V gene, CDR1 is SGHDT and CDR2 is YYEEEE. The CDR3: CASCPRYNEQFF. The CDR3 DNA reads as TGTGCCAGCTGCCCGCGTTACAATGAGCAGTTCTTC.

This clonotype was seen more than once but under ten times. The chain employs TRBV5-5 and TRBJ1-4, with D tentatively TRBD1 (5 bases). Germline assignment: CDR1 SGHKS and CDR2 YYEKEE (reference sequence). CDR3 length: 14 residues. V dropped 4 bases and J dropped 4 bases, with 11 bases sitting between them. In DNA form, the CDR3 reads TGTGCCAGCAGCACGGGAAGGGGTAATGAAAAACTGTTTTTT. Translation gives CASSTGRGNEKLFF.

This clonotype was counted ten times or more. V gene TRBV29-1 combines with J gene TRBJ1-2; the D gene is possibly TRBD1 (5 bases). CDR1 SQVTM and CDR2 ANQGSEA come from the germline V gene. The CDR3 runs 13 residues. V lost 2 bases, J lost 4 bases, and 11 bases lay in between. CDR3 sequence (DNA): TGCAGCGTTGAATGGGCGGGGCGCTATGGCTACACCTTC. As protein: CSVEWAGRYGYTF.

This clonotype occurred many times. This chain connects TRBV20-1 to TRBJ2-7, with D possibly being TRBD2 (6 bases). This CDR3 contains 15 residues. The germline V and J ends were trimmed by 3 bases and 7 bases, with 22 bases remaining between them. The germline V gene has CDR1 DFQATT and CDR2 SNEGSKA (reference sequence). The DNA of the CDR3 is TGCAGTGCTAGCCTACCTAGCGCAGGCAGGGAGGAGCAGTACTTC. Translation gives CSASLPSAGREEQYF.

The table lists this clonotype with many counts. This chain connects TRBV5-1 to TRBJ2-1; 8 nucleotides align to TRBD2. J was trimmed by 9 bases and V by 1 base; bases with no gene match: 9. The length of the CDR3 is 15 residues. Per germline, CDR1 SGHRS and CDR2 YFSETQ. The CDR3 DNA reads TGCGCCAGCAGCTTGTGGCCAGCGGGAGAGGGTGAGCAGTTCTTC. Translating it yields CASSLWPAGEGEQFF.

This clonotype has a count of ten or more. V is TRBV4-1 and J is TRBJ2-1, with D maybe TRBD2 (5 bases). Germline V CDR1 and CDR2: MGHRA, YSYEKL. The ends were cut back, 0 bases at V and 6 bases at J, with 15 bases in the middle. The CDR3 has 16 amino acids. The CDR3 protein is CASSQELGTRPNEQFF. The CDR3 DNA sequence: TGCGCCAGCAGCCAAGAGCTAGGTACTAGGCCCAATGAGCAGTTCTTC.

This clonotype was seen ten or more times. This chain connects TRBV12-3 or TRBV12-4 to TRBJ1-2; D is perhaps TRBD1 (5 bases). Trimming left V 5 bases short and J 13 bases short, with 14 bases between. The CDR3 loop spans 11 amino acids. CDR3 protein: CASSTLGARTF. The CDR3 region has the DNA TGTGCCAGCAGTACCCTTGGGGCCCGCACCTTC.

This clonotype showed up just a few times. V usage is TRBV3-1 and J usage is TRBJ1-1, with a weak D call TRBD1 (6 bases). Germline V gene data show CDR1 as LGHDT and CDR2 as YNNKEL (reference sequence). V lost 2 bases to trimming and J lost 8 bases, with 9 bases between them. The CDR3 consists of 12 residues. The chain's CDR3 is CASSQSTGEAFF. The CDR3 DNA reads as TGTGCCAGCAGCCAATCTACAGGGGAAGCTTTCTTT.

This clonotype showed up many times. V usage is TRBV28 and J usage is TRBJ1-5, with a weak D call TRBD1 (5 bases). V lost 7 bases to trimming and J lost 0 bases, with 13 bases between them. Germline CDR1 reads MDHEN; CDR2 reads SYDVKM. This CDR3 has 15 residues. In nucleotides, the CDR3 is TGTGCCAGCACCTCAGGGAGCAATAGCAATCAGCCCCAGCATTTT. Translating it yields CASTSGSNSNQPQHF.

This clonotype was seen repeatedly, ten times or more. The chain couples TRBV11-3 to TRBJ2-1, with D tentatively TRBD2 (6 bases). Looked up from germline, CDR1 is SGHNT and CDR2 is YENEEA. This CDR3 region has 15 residues. V lost 8 bases and J lost 5, with 19 bases in between. The chain's CDR3 is CASSRGAGSHNEQFF. As DNA, the CDR3 is TGTGCCAGCTCTCGCGGGGCAGGGTCCCACAATGAGCAGTTCTTC.

In this sample, this clonotype turned up many times. The chain couples TRBV20-1 to TRBJ1-2; D may be TRBD1 (5 bases). Germline CDR1 and CDR2: DFQATT and SNEGSKA (reference sequence). The CDR3 has 14 residues. Trimming took off 4 bases at V and 2 bases at J, with 14 bases between the two ends. CDR3 nucleotides: TGCAGTGCTAACCGGGGGGAAGGGAACTATGGCTACACCTTC. Translating it yields CSANRGEGNYGYTF.

This clonotype occurred many times. The rearrangement uses TRBV5-1 and TRBJ2-7, with 9 bases fitting TRBD2. There are 15 residues in the CDR3. Germline assignment: CDR1 SGHRS and CDR2 YFSETQ. V gave up 5 bases and J gave up 0 bases; unmatched junction bases: 6. Written as DNA, the CDR3 is TGCGCCAGCAGGACCTTTAGCGGGAGCTCCTACGAGCAGTACTTC. This sequence encodes CASRTFSGSSYEQYF.

The chain combines TRBV5-1 with TRBJ2-1, with 7 positions matching TRBD2. The CDR3 runs to 15 residues. V trimming: 2 bases; J trimming: 5 bases; junction bases outside the gene matches: 7. Per the germline V gene, CDR1 is SGHRS and CDR2 is YFSETQ. In nucleotides, the CDR3 is TGCGCCAGCAGCTTTACCGGGACTAACGACAATGAGCAGTTCTTC. It codes for CASSFTGTNDNEQFF.

This clonotype was seen many times. The V gene is TRBV7-6, the J gene TRBJ2-7, with 8 bases fitting TRBD2. Germline CDR1 and CDR2: SGHVS and FNYEAQ. The length of the CDR3 is 15 residues. The V segment lost 5 bases and the J segment 4 bases; nucleotides outside the gene matches: 10. This CDR3 reads CASSLASGRTYEQYF. Written as DNA, the CDR3 is TGTGCCAGCAGCCTGGCGAGCGGGAGAACTTACGAGCAGTACTTC.

This clonotype was recorded once. V is TRBV27 and J is TRBJ2-4; D remains unclear. Germline-derived CDR1 and CDR2 are MNHEY and SMNVEV (reference sequence). The CDR3 consists of 17 residues. Trimming removed 0 bases at V and 0 bases at J, with 12 bases between. CDR3: CASSLSLRSLAKNIQYF. The CDR3 DNA follows: TGTGCCAGCAGTTTATCTTTGAGGTCACTAGCCAAAAACATTCAGTACTTC.

The table lists this clonotype with many counts. This chain connects TRBV7-2 to TRBJ2-5, with 9 bases fitting TRBD1. J was trimmed by 4 bases and V by 0 bases; bases with no gene match: 3. There are 15 residues in the CDR3. The V gene's germline CDR1 is SGHTA and CDR2 FQGNSA. This CDR3 is CASSLAGQGGETQYF. DNA of the CDR3: TGTGCCAGCAGCTTAGCGGGACAGGGAGGAGAGACCCAGTACTTC.

In this sample, this clonotype turned up many times. The chain recombines TRBV14 with TRBJ1-4; D unresolved. This CDR3 has 14 residues. The germline gives CDR1 SGHDN, CDR2 FVKESK. V was clipped by 4 bases and J by 4 bases, with 10 bases between them. The CDR3 DNA reads TGTGCCAGCAGCCGGCGCAGCGATAATGAAAAACTGTTTTTT. Encoded protein: CASSRRSDNEKLFF.